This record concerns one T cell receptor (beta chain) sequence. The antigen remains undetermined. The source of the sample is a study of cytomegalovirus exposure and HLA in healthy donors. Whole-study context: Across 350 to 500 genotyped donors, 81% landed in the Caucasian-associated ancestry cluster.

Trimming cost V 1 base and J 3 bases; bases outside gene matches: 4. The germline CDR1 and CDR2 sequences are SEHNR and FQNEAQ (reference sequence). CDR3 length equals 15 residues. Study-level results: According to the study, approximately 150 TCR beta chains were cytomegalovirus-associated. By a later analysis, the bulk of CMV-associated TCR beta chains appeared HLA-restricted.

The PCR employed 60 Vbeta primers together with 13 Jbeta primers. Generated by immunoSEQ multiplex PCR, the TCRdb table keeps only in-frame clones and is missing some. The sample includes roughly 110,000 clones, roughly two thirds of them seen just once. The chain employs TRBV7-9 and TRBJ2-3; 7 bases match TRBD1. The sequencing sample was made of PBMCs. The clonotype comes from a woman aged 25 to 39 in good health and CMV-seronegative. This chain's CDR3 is CASSLVSGGTDTQYF. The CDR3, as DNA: TGTGCCAGCAGCTTAGTTTCAGGGGGAACAGATACGCAGTATTTT.